This T cell receptor (beta chain) was retrieved from a study of cytomegalovirus exposure and HLA in healthy donors. This clone was recorded a few times. Its target is unknown. V lost 4 bases and J lost 6; bases outside the gene matches: 6. Germline V gives CDR1 SEHNR, CDR2 FQNEAQ (reference sequence). The CDR3 has 14 amino acids. Notes on the study in general: The productive fraction for most TCR beta V segments was about 87% or about 30% in an earlier analysis.

Primers: 60 Vbeta forward and 13 Jbeta reverse. The assay was immunoSEQ multiplex PCR, and TCRdb's table has in-frame clones only and misses some. The sample includes 110,000 to 150,000 clones, under 90% seen only once; the top ten take around 4.3%. The clonotype originates from a man aged 40-50 years in good health and CMV-seronegative. The sequenced material came from PBMCs. This sequence joins TRBV7-9 and TRBJ1-1, with 9 nucleotides matching TRBD1. CDR3: CASSSTGGIAEAFF. Written as DNA, the CDR3 is TGTGCCAGCAGCTCAACAGGGGGCATCGCTGAAGCTTTCTTT.